This T cell receptor beta chain derives from a study of regulatory T cells in long-lasting Graves disease. This clonotype was recorded at least ten times. The antigen remains undetermined. Germline assignment: CDR1 SGHTS and CDR2 YDEGEE. The CDR3 length is 14 residues. V gave up 4 bases and J gave up 8 bases, with 18 bases separating them. General study results and limits: The study found persistent patients shared more public clonotypes (2,741) than new patients (around 870).

Noted time point: newly diagnosed GD, antithyroid drugs for less than 3 months. From PBMCs, RNA was extracted and then used to make the TCR library. The TCR beta library used iRepertoire HTBI primers with Arm-PCR amplification of CDR3. TCRdb ran MiXCR on the multiplex PCR reads and lists one entry per CDR3 protein. Of around 500,000 distinct CDR3 sequences in the sample, 15% to 20% were seen once. The same specimen was also included in a second study, on T cells in Graves' hyperthyroidism and ophthalmopathy. That source reports: Calling Graves' hyperthyroidism stable meant ophthalmopathy did not progress within 18 months. With the HTBI primer set, the TCR CDR3 went through a first round of RT-PCR. The model anticipated ophthalmopathy a median approximately 6.5 months pre-onset.

Specimen: peripheral blood mononuclear cells (PBMCs), collected at new diagnosis, from a patient treated with antithyroid drugs. This receptor was identified in a woman aged 35-65 years with Graves disease. The chain joins TRBV5-8 to TRBJ1-2, with a possible D match to TRBD1 (6 bases). The CDR3 DNA reads as TGTGCCAGCAGCCCTTGGGGGGGGCGCGGCGGCTACACCTTC. Protein product: CASSPWGGRGGYTF.